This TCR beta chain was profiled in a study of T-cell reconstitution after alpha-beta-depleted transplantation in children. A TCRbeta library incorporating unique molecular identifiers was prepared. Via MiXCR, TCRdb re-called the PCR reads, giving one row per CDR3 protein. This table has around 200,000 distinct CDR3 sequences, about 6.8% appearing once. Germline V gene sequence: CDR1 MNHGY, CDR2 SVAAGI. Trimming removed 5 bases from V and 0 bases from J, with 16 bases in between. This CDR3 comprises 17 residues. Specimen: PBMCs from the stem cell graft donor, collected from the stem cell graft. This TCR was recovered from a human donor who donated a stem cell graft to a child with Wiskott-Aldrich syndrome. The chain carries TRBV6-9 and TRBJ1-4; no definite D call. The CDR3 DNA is TGTGCCAGCAGTCCCCCCGACGGCGCTGCAACTAATGAAAAACTGTTTTTT. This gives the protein CASSPPDGAATNEKLFF.